This entry features one T cell receptor beta chain sequence. This clonotype was counted only a few times. Its antigen is currently not known. No per-base quality is available; no much larger clone lies one base away. This record comes from a study of T cells of healthy individuals (dated by TCRdb to the late 2010s). CDR1 and CDR2, looked up from the germline V gene, are MDHEN and SYDVKM. The CDR3 holds 16 amino acids from the cysteine to the phenylalanine. Just the 48-base CDR3 DNA is kept, in frame starting at base 1. Unmatched junction bases come to 9, with V trimmed by 5 bases and J by 1 base. The method behind the library was 5' RACE. TCRdb records Illumina MiSeq as the sequencer. Clones were called with MiXCR by TCRdb after fastp trimmed the public reads at Q25, and only in-frame beta chains were retained. Records with the same CDR3 protein are collapsed into one entry carrying the most frequent genes and DNA. The sample data list over 95,000 distinct CDR3 sequences, and approximately 16% of these were observed just once. 6.2% of the sample comes from the top ten.

This chain is built from TRBV28 and TRBJ2-5; the junction holds 8 bases that match TRBD1. This receptor was obtained from a human donor in good health. CDR3 reads: CASSPLTGTGQETQYF. In nucleotide form, the sequence is TGTGCCAGCAGTCCCCTTACCGGGACAGGCCAAGAGACCCAGTACTTC.